This T cell receptor beta chain was recovered during a study of regulatory T cells in long-lasting Graves disease. Per germline, CDR1 ENHRY and CDR2 SYGVKD. Trimming removed 7 bases from V and 6 bases from J; junction bases left unmatched: 10. This CDR3 spans 14 amino acids. The TCR beta library used iRepertoire HTBI primers with Arm-PCR amplification of CDR3. MiXCR was run by TCRdb on the multiplex PCR reads, yielding one entry per CDR3 protein. The sample lists fewer than 350,000 distinct CDR3 sequences; 15% to 20% were seen once. The study's findings and limits: Thyroid tissue was not sampled; only peripheral blood was.

This clonotype was counted at least ten times. Its antigen is unidentified. The time point was: newly diagnosed GD, antithyroid drugs for less than 3 months. RNA isolated from PBMCs was used to make the TCR library. In this cohort, patients came from an endocrinology department located in Xi'an, China. The chain has TRBV10-3 and TRBJ2-7; 9 nucleotides agree with TRBD1. This receptor was taken from a female donor with Graves disease. The specimen was peripheral blood mononuclear cells (PBMCs), collected at new diagnosis, from a patient treated with antithyroid drugs. The CDR3 loop is CAIKNRDRVGEQYF. The CDR3 DNA sequence: TGTGCCATCAAAAACCGGGACAGGGTGGGCGAGCAGTACTTC.